These 21 T cell receptor beta chains originate from one sample sequenced in a study of CD8 T cells in ankylosing spondylitis. TCRdb re-analysed the 5' RACE reads in MiXCR, keeping a single row per CDR3 protein. The profile covers around 300,000 distinct CDR3 sequences, with 20% to 25% appearing a single time and about 4% taken by the ten largest. The sample taken for sequencing was blood, either unsorted or a sorted T cell fraction (not recorded which). These receptor sequences come from a female donor with ankylosing spondylitis or in good health (not recorded which).

This clonotype has a handful of counts. This chain joins TRBV9 and TRBJ2-2; D is unclear. From germline, CDR1 is SGDLS and CDR2 YYNGEE. CDR3 size: 13 residues. V was shortened by 3 bases and J by 4 bases, with 7 bases between the two germline ends. CDR3 nucleotide sequence: TGTGCCAGCAGCGAGGCGTTCACCGGGGAGCTGTTTTTT. As protein: CASSEAFTGELFF.

This sequence joins TRBV20-1 and TRBJ1-1; D unresolved. This CDR3 is 14 amino acids long. Deletions cut 0 bases from V and 7 bases from J, with 15 bases between. Germline loops: CDR1 DFQATT, CDR2 SNEGSKA (reference sequence). CDR3 nucleotides: TGCAGTGCTAGAGACCAATGGTTCAGGAGTGAAGCTTTCTTT. Protein sequence: CSARDQWFRSEAFF.

The chain links TRBV3-1 to TRBJ2-7; D call uncertain. The germline V gene has CDR1 LGHDT and CDR2 YNNKEL (reference sequence). The germline V and J ends were trimmed by 0 bases and 2 bases, with 11 bases remaining between them. The CDR3 has 15 amino acids. The CDR3 here is CASSQDEARTYEQYF. The CDR3 DNA reads as TGTGCCAGCAGCCAAGACGAAGCGCGGACCTACGAGCAGTACTTC.

The CDR3 DNA follows: TGTGCCAGCAGCCTTCGGACGGATGGCTACACCTTC. Its protein product is CASSLRTDGYTF. The rearrangement joins TRBV4-2 to TRBJ1-2, with D unresolved. The CDR3 covers 12 residues. V lost 4 bases and J lost 6, with 9 bases in between. The germline CDR1 and CDR2 sequences are LGHNA and YNFKEQ.

This clonotype was picked up many times. The chain joins TRBV29-1 to TRBJ2-1, with 8 bases that match TRBD2. The CDR3 is made up of 13 amino acids. Trimming cost V 5 bases and J 7 bases; bases outside gene matches: 7. From germline, CDR1 is SQVTM and CDR2 ANQGSEA. The CDR3: CSVNGRARNEQFF. CDR3 DNA sequence: TGCAGCGTTAACGGGAGGGCCCGAAATGAGCAGTTCTTC.

This clonotype was detected ten times or more. The chain couples TRBV29-1 to TRBJ1-1; D uncertain. V shed 0 bases and J shed 5 bases, with 7 bases lying between them. CDR1 is SQVTM, CDR2 ANQGSEA, per germline. The CDR3 is 12 amino acids. The CDR3 DNA sequence: TGCAGCGTTGAAGACCCTGGGACTGAAGCTTTCTTT. Residues: CSVEDPGTEAFF.

This clonotype appeared many times. The chain combines TRBV6-2 or TRBV6-3 with TRBJ2-1, with D perhaps TRBD2 (6 bases). Trimming removed 0 bases at V and 0 bases at J, with 12 bases between. The CDR3 spans 17 residues. The V gene's germline CDR1 is MNHEY and CDR2 SVGEGT. The CDR3 sequence: CASSYSFSGSSYNEQFF. CDR3 DNA: TGTGCCAGCAGTTACTCGTTTAGCGGAAGCTCCTACAATGAGCAGTTCTTC.

In regard to this clonotype: Germline and junction disagree at one end, which may indicate a read error. DNA of the CDR3: TGTGCCAGCAGCCCCACGGCACTTGCTGGTTACGAGCAGAACTTC. Protein: CASSPTALAGYEQNF. V usage is TRBV6-5 and J usage is TRBJ2-7; D is uncertain. Germline-derived CDR1 and CDR2 are MNHEY and SVGAGI. This CDR3 contains 15 residues.

This clonotype has a handful of counts. The J gene is TRBJ2-7, the V gene TRBV7-2; D possibly matches TRBD1 or TRBD2 (5 bases each). The CDR3 runs 14 residues. CDR1 is SGHTA and CDR2 is FQGNSA in the germline V gene. Trimming removed 5 bases from V and 7 bases from J, with 18 bases in between. The CDR3: CASSQPPLWGEQYF. The CDR3 nucleotides are TGTGCCAGCAGCCAACCACCACTTTGGGGGGAGCAGTACTTC.

V usage is TRBV5-1 and J usage is TRBJ2-7, with a weak D call TRBD1 (5 bases). The V gene's germline CDR1 is SGHRS and CDR2 YFSETQ. The germline V and J ends were trimmed by 3 bases and 4 bases, with 11 bases remaining between them. This CDR3 is 13 amino acids long. The CDR3, as DNA: TGCGCCAGCAGCTCAATTGACAGATACGAGCAGTACTTC. The encoded protein is CASSSIDRYEQYF.

This chain connects TRBV10-3 to TRBJ2-2; 14 bases agree with TRBD2. The CDR3 has 17 amino acids. J lost 7 bases, V lost 5 bases, and 9 bases had no gene match. Germline lookup yields CDR1 ENHRY and CDR2 SYGVKD. This CDR3 reads CAISFGTSGSYVGELFF. The CDR3 DNA is TGTGCCATCAGTTTCGGGACTAGCGGGAGTTACGTCGGGGAGCTGTTTTTT.

As DNA, the CDR3 is TGCAGTGCCGGCCAGGGGACTAGCGTCAATGAGCAGTTCTTC. Translating it yields CSAGQGTSVNEQFF. The chain carries TRBV20-1 and TRBJ2-1; 10 bases match TRBD2. Germline V gene sequence: CDR1 DFQATT, CDR2 SNEGSKA (reference sequence). V lost 6 bases, J lost 6 bases, and 8 bases stayed unmatched. The CDR3 runs 14 residues.

The genes are TRBV12-3 or TRBV12-4 and TRBJ2-1, with 8 bases fitting TRBD1. The V segment lost 2 bases and the J segment 4 bases; nucleotides outside the gene matches: 7. The CDR3 is 16 amino acids. The CDR3 DNA reads TGTGCCAGCAGTTTACCCGGGACAGGCCATTACAATGAGCAGTTCTTC. Protein product: CASSLPGTGHYNEQFF.

A remark on this clonotype: A much larger clone sits a single nucleotide away, making a read error possible. Without the conserved terminal phenylalanine or tryptophan, this CDR3 likely stems from a read error. The rearrangement uses TRBV9 and TRBJ2-1; D is unclear. The CDR3 is 16 amino acids. CDR1 and CDR2 from the germline V gene are SGDLS and YYNGEE. V dropped 0 bases and J dropped 0 bases, with 10 bases sitting between them. CDR3 DNA: TGTGCCAGCAGCGTAGGTCAGGTGGGCTCCTACAATGAGCAGTTCTTA. Protein product: CASSVGQVGSYNEQFL.

This clonotype has more than one count but fewer than ten. The V and J genes are TRBV29-1 and TRBJ2-7; D is ambiguous. The V end lost 0 bases, the J end lost 3 bases, and 12 bases lay between the germline ends. CDR1 and CDR2 from the germline V gene are SQVTM and ANQGSEA. This CDR3 has 14 amino acids. The CDR3 nucleotides are TGCAGCGTTGAAGACCCTAATGGGTTCTACGAGCAGTACTTC. It is translated as CSVEDPNGFYEQYF.

This clonotype was picked up a small number of times. V and J are TRBV20-1 and TRBJ1-5; D uncertain. The CDR3 is 15 amino acids. Trimming stripped 2 bases from V and 4 bases from J, with 15 bases between. Germline V gene sequence: CDR1 DFQATT, CDR2 SNEGSKA (reference sequence). The CDR3 DNA reads as TGCAGTGCTAGACCACCTCGGGGAGGGAATCAGCCCCAGCATTTT. It specifies CSARPPRGGNQPQHF.

This clonotype was recorded a few times. The chain uses TRBV12-3 or TRBV12-4 and TRBJ2-7, with 15 bases aligning to TRBD2. The CDR3 extends over 17 amino acids. The V and J ends lost 1 base and 1 base, in that order; junction bases with no gene match: 2. The CDR3 nucleotides are TGTGCCAGCAGTTTAGGGACTAGCGGGGGGGGATCCTACGAGCAGTACTTC. Its protein is CASSLGTSGGGSYEQYF.

This clonotype was counted at least ten times. In nucleotides, the CDR3 is TGCAGCATACCCCCTTGGGACCAGGGGGACACTGAAGCTTTCTTT. Its translation: CSIPPWDQGDTEAFF. V usage is TRBV29-1 and J usage is TRBJ1-1; the match to TRBD1 covers 7 bases. V dropped 8 bases and J dropped 3; count of bases not matched to a gene: 15. CDR1 is SQVTM and CDR2 is ANQGSEA in the germline V gene. The CDR3 sequence is 15 residues long.

The chain couples TRBV20-1 to TRBJ2-7; D is ambiguous. Germline V CDR1 and CDR2: DFQATT, SNEGSKA (reference sequence). The V gene lost 1 base and the J gene lost 6 bases, with 7 bases spanning the gap. The CDR3 has 11 residues. CDR3 region: CSARAAGEQYF. The CDR3 DNA sequence: TGCAGTGCTAGAGCCGCCGGCGAGCAGTACTTC.

V usage is TRBV20-1 and J usage is TRBJ2-1; D is perhaps TRBD2 (5 bases). CDR3 length equals 14 residues. Germline V gene lookup returns CDR1 DFQATT and CDR2 SNEGSKA (reference sequence). Between the trimmed V and J ends, which lost 2 bases and 0 bases, there was a span of 8 bases. This CDR3 is CSARSGGSYNEQFF. The CDR3 nucleotides are TGCAGTGCTAGAAGCGGTGGCTCCTACAATGAGCAGTTCTTC.

This clonotype was recorded a few times. The chain is built from TRBV7-2 and TRBJ1-6; D uncertain. Deletions cut 5 bases from V and 9 bases from J, with 11 bases between. The CDR3 runs to 13 residues. Per the germline V gene, CDR1 is SGHTA and CDR2 is FQGNSA. CDR3 DNA: TGTGCCAGCAGCCTAGGAAGCGGTTCACCCCTCCACTTT. Its translation: CASSLGSGSPLHF.